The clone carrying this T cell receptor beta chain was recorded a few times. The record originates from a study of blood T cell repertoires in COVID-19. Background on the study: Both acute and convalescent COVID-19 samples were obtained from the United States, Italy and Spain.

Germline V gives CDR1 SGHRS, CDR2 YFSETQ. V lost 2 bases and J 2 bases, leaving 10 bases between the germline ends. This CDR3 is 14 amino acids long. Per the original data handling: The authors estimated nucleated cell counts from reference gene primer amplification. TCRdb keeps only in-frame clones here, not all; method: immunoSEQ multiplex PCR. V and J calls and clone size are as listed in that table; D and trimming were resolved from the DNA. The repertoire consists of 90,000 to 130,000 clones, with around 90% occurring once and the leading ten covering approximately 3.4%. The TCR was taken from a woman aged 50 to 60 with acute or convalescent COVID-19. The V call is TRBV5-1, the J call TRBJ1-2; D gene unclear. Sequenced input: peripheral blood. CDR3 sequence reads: CASSFSSENYGYTF. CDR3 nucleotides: TGCGCCAGCAGCTTTAGCTCGGAAAACTATGGCTACACCTTC.